This TCR beta chain is from a study of blood T cell repertoires in COVID-19. The wider study: Both acute and convalescent COVID-19 samples were obtained from the United States, Italy and Spain. Sources were T cells, B-cell-depleted T cells, or PBMCs; the material itself was cDNA or gDNA.

The protocol was immunoSEQ multiplex PCR, while the TCRdb copy is restricted to in-frame clones and leaves out a portion. The table lists around 80,000 clones, 70% to 75% of them singletons. The germline CDR1 and CDR2 sequences are KGHSH and LQKENI. V was clipped by 5 bases and J by 3 bases; unmatched bases: 5. This CDR3 has 15 residues. The source material was peripheral blood. The chain couples TRBV18 to TRBJ2-3; 10 nucleotides align to TRBD2. The origin of this receptor is a man aged 45-65 years with active or convalescent COVID-19. CDR3 DNA sequence: TGTGCCAGCTCATCAGGACTAGCGGTGACAGATACGCAGTATTTT. Protein sequence: CASSSGLAVTDTQYF.